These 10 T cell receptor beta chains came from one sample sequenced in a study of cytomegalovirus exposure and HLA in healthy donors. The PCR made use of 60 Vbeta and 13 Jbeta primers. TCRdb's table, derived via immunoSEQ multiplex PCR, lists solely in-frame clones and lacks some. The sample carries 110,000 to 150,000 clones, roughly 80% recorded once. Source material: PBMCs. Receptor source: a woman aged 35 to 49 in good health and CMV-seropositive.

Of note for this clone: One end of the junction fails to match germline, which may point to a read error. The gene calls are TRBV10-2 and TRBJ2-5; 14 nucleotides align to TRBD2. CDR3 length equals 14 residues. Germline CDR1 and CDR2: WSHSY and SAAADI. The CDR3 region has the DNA TGCGCCAGCAGGGGACTAGCGGGAGTAGAGGCCCAGTACTTC. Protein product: CASRGLAGVEAQYF.

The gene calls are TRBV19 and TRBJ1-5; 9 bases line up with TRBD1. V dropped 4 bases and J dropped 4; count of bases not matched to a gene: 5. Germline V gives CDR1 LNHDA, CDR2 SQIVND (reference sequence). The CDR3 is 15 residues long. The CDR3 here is CASSNTGQGNQPQHF. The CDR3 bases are TGTGCCAGTAGTAACACCGGACAGGGGAATCAGCCCCAGCATTTT. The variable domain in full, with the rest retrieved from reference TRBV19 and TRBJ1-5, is DGGITQSPKYLFRKEGQNVTLSCEQNLNHDAMYWYRQDPGQGLRLIYYSQIVNDFQKGDIAEGYSVSREKKESFPLTVTSAQKNPTAFYLCASSNTGQGNQPQHFGDGTRLSIL.

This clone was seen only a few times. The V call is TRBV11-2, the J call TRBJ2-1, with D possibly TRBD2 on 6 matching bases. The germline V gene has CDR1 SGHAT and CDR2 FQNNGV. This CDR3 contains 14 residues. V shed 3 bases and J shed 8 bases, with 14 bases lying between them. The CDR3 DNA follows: TGTGCCAGCAGCTTTTGGGGGACTCGGGATGAGCAGTTCTTC. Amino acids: CASSFWGTRDEQFF.

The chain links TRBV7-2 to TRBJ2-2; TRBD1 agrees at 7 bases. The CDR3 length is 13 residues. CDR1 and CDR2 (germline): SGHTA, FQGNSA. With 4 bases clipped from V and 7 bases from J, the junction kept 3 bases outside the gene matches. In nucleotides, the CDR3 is TGTGCCAGCAGCTCGACAGGGAACGGGGAGCTGTTTTTT. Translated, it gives CASSSTGNGELFF. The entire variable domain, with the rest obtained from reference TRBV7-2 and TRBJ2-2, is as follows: GAGVSQSPSNKVTEKGKDVELRCDPISGHTALYWYRQSLGQGLEFLIYFQGNSAPDKSGLPSDRFSAERTGGSVSTLTIQRTQQEDSAVYLCASSSTGNGELFFGEGSRLTVL.

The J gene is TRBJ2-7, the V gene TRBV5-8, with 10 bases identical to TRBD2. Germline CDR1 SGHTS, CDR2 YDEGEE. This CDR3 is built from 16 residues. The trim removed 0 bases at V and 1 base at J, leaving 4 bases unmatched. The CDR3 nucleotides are TGTGCCAGCAGCTTGGATCCGGGACTAGCGTCCTACGAGCAGTACTTC. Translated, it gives CASSLDPGLASYEQYF.

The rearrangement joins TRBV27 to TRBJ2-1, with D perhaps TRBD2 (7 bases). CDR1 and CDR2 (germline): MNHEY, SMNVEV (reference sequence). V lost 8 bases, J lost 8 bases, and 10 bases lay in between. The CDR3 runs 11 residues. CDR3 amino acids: CASGRGYEQFF. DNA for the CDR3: TGTGCCAGCGGGAGGGGGTATGAGCAGTTCTTC.

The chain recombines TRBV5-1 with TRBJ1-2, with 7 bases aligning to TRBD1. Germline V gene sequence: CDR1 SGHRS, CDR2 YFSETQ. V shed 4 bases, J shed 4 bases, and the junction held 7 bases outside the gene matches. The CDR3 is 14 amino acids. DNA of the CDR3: TGCGCCAGCAGCCTTCAGGGGGAGTCCTATGGCTACACCTTC. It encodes CASSLQGESYGYTF.

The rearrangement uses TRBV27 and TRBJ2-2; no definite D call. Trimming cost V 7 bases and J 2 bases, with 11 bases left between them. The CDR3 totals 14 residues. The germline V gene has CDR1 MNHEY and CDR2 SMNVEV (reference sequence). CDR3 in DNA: TGTGCCAGCAAAGGTAGCATAAACACCGGGGAGCTGTTTTTT. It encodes CASKGSINTGELFF.

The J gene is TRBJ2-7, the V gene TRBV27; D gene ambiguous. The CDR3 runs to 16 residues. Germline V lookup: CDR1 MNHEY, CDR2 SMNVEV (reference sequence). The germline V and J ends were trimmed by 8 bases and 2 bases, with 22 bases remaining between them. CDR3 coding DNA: TGTGCCAGCGCCTACGTTTCGGTAGCACCTCCCTACGAGCAGTACTTC. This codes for CASAYVSVAPPYEQYF.

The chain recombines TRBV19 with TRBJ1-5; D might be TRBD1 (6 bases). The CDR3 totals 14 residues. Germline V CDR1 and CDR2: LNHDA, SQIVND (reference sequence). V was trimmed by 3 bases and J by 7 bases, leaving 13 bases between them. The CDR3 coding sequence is TGTGCCAGTAGTATTCACAGGGCGATACAGCCCCAGCATTTT. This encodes CASSIHRAIQPQHF.